What follows are 32 T cell receptor beta chains derived from one specimen sequenced in a study of radiation and T cells in renal cell carcinoma. Sequencing used immunoSEQ multiplex PCR; TCRdb keeps in-frame clones, though not all of them. The table shows fewer than 45,000 clones, with roughly 80% occurring only once. Time point indicated: blood 4 weeks post-SBRT, at nephrectomy. Treatment here: 15 Gy SBRT to primary tumor, nephrectomy 4 weeks later. The material sequenced was blood, taken from a patient whose treatment included radiotherapy and nephrectomy. All receptors derive from a woman aged 70-85 years with renal cell carcinoma.

The rearrangement uses TRBV5-1 and TRBJ2-3; D ambiguous. CDR3 size: 16 residues. V lost 0 bases and J lost 2, with 13 bases in between. CDR1 is SGHRS, CDR2 YFSETQ, per germline. CDR3 protein: CASSLGAGLYTDTQYF. CDR3 DNA sequence: TGCGCCAGCAGCTTGGGAGCTGGCCTCTACACAGATACGCAGTATTTT.

The gene calls are TRBV7-6 and TRBJ2-3; no clear D gene. V was trimmed by 2 bases and J by 8 bases, leaving 14 bases between them. CDR3 size: 14 residues. CDR1 is SGHVS and CDR2 is FNYEAQ in the germline V gene. The CDR3 sequence is CASSLTSGSATQYF. The CDR3, as DNA: TGTGCCAGCAGCTTAACCTCCGGCTCAGCTACGCAGTATTTT. The whole variable domain, remainder taken from reference TRBV7-6 and TRBJ2-3, is GAGVSQSPRYKVTKRGQDVALRCDPISGHVSLYWYRQALGQGPEFLTYFNYEAQQDKSGLPNDRFSAERPEGSISTLTIQRTEQRDSAMYRCASSLTSGSATQYFGPGTRLTVL.

The chain links TRBV7-2 to TRBJ1-5; weak D call: TRBD1 (6 bases). The CDR3 length is 14 residues. V was clipped by 7 bases and J by 2 bases, with 12 bases between them. Germline CDR1 is SGHTA and CDR2 is FQGNSA. The CDR3 spells CASTYRVGNQPQHF. The CDR3 DNA reads as TGTGCCAGCACCTACAGGGTTGGCAATCAGCCCCAGCATTTT.

This clone turned up a few times. The rearrangement uses TRBV2 and TRBJ1-3, with D uncertain. The germline CDR1 and CDR2 sequences are SNHLY and FYNNEI. V was trimmed by 7 bases and J by 2 bases, leaving 3 bases between them. CDR3 length equals 11 residues. CDR3 loop: CASKAGNTIYF. The CDR3 DNA reads TGTGCCAGCAAAGCTGGAAACACCATATATTTT.

This clone came up many times. The chain recombines TRBV27 with TRBJ2-3; no firm D call. CDR3 length: 11 amino acids. V lost 9 bases to trimming and J lost 5 bases, with 9 bases between them. The V gene's germline CDR1 is MNHEY and CDR2 SMNVEV (reference sequence). DNA for the CDR3: TGTGCCAGTAGACTCGGAGATACGCAGTATTTT. Amino acids: CASRLGDTQYF.

This clone was detected a few times. The chain couples TRBV4-1 to TRBJ1-4; D perhaps matches TRBD1 (5 bases). Trimming removed 3 bases at V and 7 bases at J, with 12 bases between. Germline assignment: CDR1 MGHRA and CDR2 YSYEKL. CDR3 length equals 14 residues. The CDR3 loop reads CASSQGQGGEKLFF. Written as DNA, the CDR3 is TGCGCCAGCAGCCAGGGCCAGGGAGGTGAAAAACTGTTTTTT.

The V gene is TRBV18, the J gene TRBJ1-1; D is ambiguous. CDR1 and CDR2 from the germline V gene are KGHSH and LQKENI. V shed 2 bases and J shed 1 base, with 8 bases lying between them. This CDR3 is 14 amino acids long. For the CDR3, the DNA is TGTGCCAGCTCACCAGTTATCAAGAACACTGAAGCTTTCTTT. Its translation is CASSPVIKNTEAFF.

V and J are TRBV7-6 and TRBJ1-2, with 8 bases identical to TRBD1. The ends lost 1 base at V and 6 bases at J; junction bases unmatched: 7. Germline V lookup: CDR1 SGHVS, CDR2 FNYEAQ. The CDR3 has 15 residues. CDR3 DNA sequence: TGTGCCAGCAGCTTAGAGACAGGGGTATTGAATGGCTACACCTTC. This codes for CASSLETGVLNGYTF.

The chain carries TRBV2 and TRBJ2-1, with 11 bases that match TRBD2. CDR1 is SNHLY and CDR2 is FYNNEI in the germline V gene. The CDR3 extends over 14 amino acids. With V trimmed by 6 bases and J by 7 bases, 5 bases remained unmatched. The CDR3 nucleotides are TGTGCCAGCAGGGACCCTAGCGGGGGGAATGAGCAGTTCTTC. Its protein is CASRDPSGGNEQFF.

V and J are TRBV7-6 and TRBJ2-7; TRBD1 might be the D (6 bases). CDR1 and CDR2 (germline): SGHVS, FNYEAQ. The CDR3 has 13 amino acids. V lost 5 bases to trimming and J lost 4 bases, with 12 bases between them. CDR3 bases: TGTGCCAGCAGCATAGGACAGAAATACGAGCAGTACTTC. Translation gives CASSIGQKYEQYF.

The chain recombines TRBV5-6 with TRBJ2-2, with TRBD2 as a possible D gene (7 bases). CDR3 size: 15 residues. V dropped 2 bases and J dropped 7 bases, with 15 bases sitting between them. The germline V gene encodes CDR1 SGHDT and CDR2 YYEEEE. Written as DNA, the CDR3 is TGTGCCAGCAGCTTCGTCGGGGGGCAGGACGGGGAGCTGTTTTTT. It translates to CASSFVGGQDGELFF. Using reference TRBV5-6 and TRBJ2-2 for the parts outside the CDR3, the full variable domain is DAGVTQSPTHLIKTRGQQVTLRCSPKSGHDTVSWYQQALGQGPQFIFQYYEEEERQRGNFPDRFSGHQFPNYSSELNVNALLLGDSALYLCASSFVGGQDGELFFGEGSRLTVL.

The gene calls are TRBV7-3 and TRBJ2-1, with D possibly matching TRBD2 (6 bases). Germline loops: CDR1 SGHTA, CDR2 FQGTGA. V was trimmed by 5 bases and J by 0 bases, leaving 11 bases between them. This CDR3 is 15 amino acids long. CDR3 residues: CASSGGLSSYNEQFF. CDR3 coding DNA: TGTGCCAGCAGCGGAGGGTTGAGCTCCTACAATGAGCAGTTCTTC.

This clone was recorded only once. The chain has TRBV4-1 and TRBJ2-7; TRBD2 agrees at 13 bases. CDR3 size: 17 residues. Unmatched junction bases numbered 10, after V lost 3 bases and J lost 5 bases. Germline V gene data show CDR1 as MGHRA and CDR2 as YSYEKL. Here the CDR3 reads CASSHSIGTSGVHEQYF. The CDR3 DNA sequence: TGCGCCAGCAGCCACTCCATCGGGACTAGCGGGGTCCACGAGCAGTACTTC.

The chain has TRBV11-2 and TRBJ2-7; 14 bases are shared with TRBD2. The CDR3 consists of 15 residues. The germline V gene encodes CDR1 SGHAT and CDR2 FQNNGV. V dropped 5 bases and J dropped 9; count of bases not matched to a gene: 9. CDR3 region: CASSPGTSGGKGQYF. The CDR3, as DNA: TGTGCCAGCAGCCCCGGGACTAGCGGGGGCAAGGGGCAGTACTTC.

This clone occurred once. The chain is built from TRBV29-1 and TRBJ1-2; tentatively, D is TRBD1 (6 bases). The germline CDR1 and CDR2 sequences are SQVTM and ANQGSEA. Between the trimmed V and J ends, which lost 6 bases and 4 bases, there was a span of 15 bases. This CDR3 region has 13 residues. CDR3 residues: CSVQTGLGYGYTF. CDR3 DNA sequence: TGCAGCGTCCAAACAGGGTTGGGCTATGGCTACACCTTC. Using reference TRBV29-1 and TRBJ1-2 for the parts outside the CDR3, the full variable domain is SAVISQKPSRDICQRGTSLTIQCQVDSQVTMMFWYRQQPGQSLTLIATANQGSEATYESGFVIDKFPISRPNLTFSTLTVSNMSPEDSSIYLCSVQTGLGYGYTFGSGTRLTVV.

The chain links TRBV19 to TRBJ2-1; TRBD2 matches at 11 bases. The CDR3 is 15 amino acids. Germline CDR1 and CDR2: LNHDA and SQIVND (reference sequence). With V trimmed by 7 bases and J by 5 bases, 7 bases remained unmatched. CDR3 sequence (DNA): TGTGCCAGTAAAACGGGACTAGCGGCTAACAATGAGCAGTTCTTC. Amino acids: CASKTGLAANNEQFF. The full variable domain, completed using reference TRBV19 and TRBJ2-1, is DGGITQSPKYLFRKEGQNVTLSCEQNLNHDAMYWYRQDPGQGLRLIYYSQIVNDFQKGDIAEGYSVSREKKESFPLTVTSAQKNPTAFYLCASKTGLAANNEQFFGPGTRLTVL.

The chain is built from TRBV19 and TRBJ1-1, with D perhaps TRBD1 (6 bases). Per the germline V gene, CDR1 is LNHDA and CDR2 is SQIVND (reference sequence). The CDR3 contains 12 residues. V lost 9 bases and J 6 bases, leaving 14 bases between the germline ends. CDR3: CASITDSSEAFF. CDR3 DNA: TGTGCCAGCATTACGGACAGTTCTGAAGCTTTCTTT.

In this sample, this clone turned up a few times. The genes are TRBV6-1 and TRBJ2-1; 9 bases are a match to TRBD1. The junction had 6 bases not matched to a gene; V was cut back by 4 bases and J by 8 bases. The CDR3 is 14 amino acids. Per the germline V gene, CDR1 is MNHNS and CDR2 is SASEGT. The CDR3 nucleotides read TGTGCCAGCAGTGCGTCGGGACAGGGCGATGAGCAGTTCTTC. It codes for CASSASGQGDEQFF.

This clone has only a few counts. The chain employs TRBV5-1 and TRBJ2-7; the D is unclear. Per the germline V gene, CDR1 is SGHRS and CDR2 is YFSETQ. V shed 0 bases and J shed 7 bases, with 17 bases lying between them. CDR3 size: 15 residues. This CDR3 reads CASSLADRPPREQYF. The DNA for the CDR3 is TGCGCCAGCAGCTTGGCGGACCGTCCACCGCGGGAGCAGTACTTC.

This rearrangement joins TRBV9 to TRBJ2-3; D might be TRBD1 (6 bases). Germline V gene lookup returns CDR1 SGDLS and CDR2 YYNGEE. The CDR3 sequence is 15 residues long. The V end was cut by 0 bases, the J end by 5 bases, with 13 bases between. The CDR3 DNA reads as TGTGCCAGCAGCGTAGTAGGACAGTCGGTAGATACGCAGTATTTT. Translating it yields CASSVVGQSVDTQYF.

This sequence joins TRBV7-7 and TRBJ2-3, with D possibly being TRBD1 or TRBD2 (5 bases each). V shed 1 base and J shed 2 bases, with 10 bases lying between them. Germline loops: CDR1 SSHAT, CDR2 FNYEAQ (reference sequence). The CDR3 is 15 residues long. CDR3 region: CASSLVGDPTDTQYF. In nucleotides, the CDR3 is TGTGCCAGCAGCTTAGTGGGGGACCCCACAGATACGCAGTATTTT.

This chain connects TRBV5-4 to TRBJ2-3; 8 nucleotides line up with TRBD2. CDR1 is SGHNT and CDR2 is YYREEE in the germline V gene (reference sequence). V dropped 1 base and J dropped 1; count of bases not matched to a gene: 5. The CDR3 spans 16 residues. The CDR3, as DNA: TGTGCCAGCAGCTTGCGAAGCGGGGGTCGCACAGATACGCAGTATTTT. Amino acid sequence: CASSLRSGGRTDTQYF.

The chain links TRBV4-2 to TRBJ2-3; 8 bases align to TRBD2. Looked up from germline, CDR1 is LGHNA and CDR2 is YNFKEQ. J was trimmed by 2 bases and V by 1 base; bases with no gene match: 8. CDR3 size: 17 residues. The CDR3 here is CASSQGLARSPTDTQYF. Written as DNA, the CDR3 is TGTGCCAGCAGCCAAGGACTAGCGCGGAGCCCCACAGATACGCAGTATTTT.

The genes are TRBV19 and TRBJ2-3; D gene unclear. This CDR3 is 16 amino acids long. V was pared by 7 bases and J by 4 bases, with 21 bases between. The V gene's germline CDR1 is LNHDA and CDR2 SQIVND (reference sequence). In DNA, the CDR3 is TGTGCCAGTACCACCCAAGGGAAGGGATTTGCAGATACGCAGTATTTT. Its translation is CASTTQGKGFADTQYF.

This clone was detected only once. This chain connects TRBV30 to TRBJ1-6; tentatively, D is TRBD1 (6 bases). V lost 6 bases and J lost 7, with 10 bases in between. The CDR3 totals 12 residues. The germline V gene has CDR1 GTSNPN and CDR2 SVGIG (reference sequence). The CDR3 DNA follows: TGTGCCTGCTGGGGGCAAAATTCACCCCTCCACTTT. Residues: CACWGQNSPLHF.

The CDR3 coding sequence is TGCGCCAGCAGCTCGAGCGGGGGAAACACCGGGGAGCTGTTTTTT. Translation gives CASSSSGGNTGELFF. The genes are TRBV5-1 and TRBJ2-2; 8 bases match TRBD2. Germline V gene data show CDR1 as SGHRS and CDR2 as YFSETQ. V shed 3 bases and J 2 bases; nucleotides not matched to a gene: 3. The CDR3 covers 15 residues.

V is TRBV11-1 and J is TRBJ2-7; D not certain. V gave up 1 base and J gave up 4 bases, with 8 bases separating them. CDR1 and CDR2 (germline): SGHAT, FQDESV (reference sequence). This CDR3 comprises 13 residues. The CDR3 loop reads CASSLGEPYEQYF. The CDR3 nucleotides read TGTGCCAGCAGCTTAGGGGAACCGTACGAGCAGTACTTC.

The CDR3 bases are TGTGCCAGCAGCTTAGGACAGAACAACGAGCAGTACTTC. Amino acids: CASSLGQNNEQYF. The chain has TRBV7-2 and TRBJ2-7; TRBD1 is a possible D gene (5 bases). The V gene lost 1 base and the J gene lost 5 bases, with 9 bases spanning the gap. Germline-derived CDR1 and CDR2 are SGHTA and FQGNSA. The CDR3 runs 13 residues. Combining the CDR3 with reference TRBV7-2 and TRBJ2-7 gives the whole variable domain GAGVSQSPSNKVTEKGKDVELRCDPISGHTALYWYRQSLGQGLEFLIYFQGNSAPDKSGLPSDRFSAERTGGSVSTLTIQRTQQEDSAVYLCASSLGQNNEQYFGPGTRLTVT.

Details on this clone: The junction departs from the called germline gene at one end, perhaps through a read error. The same CDR3 can be traced to other DNA sequences in this sample. This rearrangement joins TRBV14 to TRBJ2-7, with 8 nucleotides matching TRBD2. Germline V gene sequence: CDR1 SGHDN, CDR2 FVKESK. The CDR3 covers 14 residues. As DNA, the CDR3 is TGTGCCAGTAGCCTTTGGACTAGCTCGGGCGAGCAGTACTTC. Protein: CASSLWTSSGEQYF.

The J gene is TRBJ1-5, the V gene TRBV6-5; D not resolved. Looked up from germline, CDR1 is MNHEY and CDR2 is SVGAGI. The CDR3 is made up of 13 amino acids. Between the trimmed V and J ends, which lost 3 bases and 7 bases, there was a span of 10 bases. The CDR3 nucleotides are TGTGCCAGCAGTTATAGTAAAGAGCAGCCCCAGCATTTT. Its translation: CASSYSKEQPQHF.

The rearrangement links TRBV30 to TRBJ1-5; D is unresolved. Germline loops: CDR1 GTSNPN, CDR2 SVGIG (reference sequence). V gave up 2 bases and J gave up 4 bases, with 12 bases separating them. There are 14 residues in the CDR3. In nucleotides, the CDR3 is TGTGCCTGGAGTAGCATAACAGAAAATCAGCCCCAGCATTTT. Translating it yields CAWSSITENQPQHF.

V is TRBV2 and J is TRBJ1-5; D not resolved. V was cut by 7 bases and J by 7 bases, with 11 bases left in between. The CDR3 consists of 12 residues. Germline CDR1 reads SNHLY; CDR2 reads FYNNEI. As DNA, the CDR3 is TGTGCCAGCAATATTTATGGACAGCCCCAGCATTTT. Amino acids: CASNIYGQPQHF.